This TCR beta chain came from a study of patients and donors after allogeneic stem cell transplantation. This clonotype has only a few counts. The V end was cut by 1 base, the J end by 8 bases, with 11 bases between. Per the germline V gene, CDR1 is SGHVS and CDR2 is FQNEAQ. The CDR3 loop spans 14 amino acids. TCRdb passed the RT-PCR reads through MiXCR, listing each CDR3 protein once. The table records about a million distinct CDR3 sequences, more than 15% of them present only once. The specimen was blood, either unsorted or a sorted T cell fraction (not recorded which). The TCR sequence derives from a human donor who was either an allogeneic HSCT recipient or a stem cell or donor lymphocyte infusion donor (not recorded which). It is not recorded whose cells these are; they may come from a transplant donor. The chain combines TRBV7-8 with TRBJ2-2; tentatively, D is TRBD1 (5 bases). The CDR3 nucleotides read TGTGCCAGCAGCTTAGTGGACACGGGTGGGGAGCTGTTTTTT. Protein product: CASSLVDTGGELFF.